These 18 T cell receptor beta chains originate from one sample sequenced in a study of cytomegalovirus exposure and HLA in healthy donors. Primers included in the PCR were 60 Vbeta and 13 Jbeta primers. The data were produced by immunoSEQ multiplex PCR, yet TCRdb's version contains in-frame clones alone and is incomplete. The data contain about 100,000 clones, 78% of them singletons. The sequenced sample consisted of PBMCs. Receptors originate from a woman aged 60 to 75 in good health and CMV-seronegative.

The rearrangement uses TRBV6-6 and TRBJ2-7; TRBD1 matches 7 bases. The CDR3 is 13 amino acids. Germline CDR1 MNHNY, CDR2 SVGAGI (reference sequence). V was pared by 11 bases and J by 3 bases, with 10 bases of the junction left unmatched. The CDR3 DNA reads as TGTGCCCTCCGTCGGGACAGAGACTACGAGCAGTACTTC. Its protein is CALRRDRDYEQYF.

This chain connects TRBV5-6 to TRBJ1-1; no definite D call. The CDR3 consists of 14 residues. Trimming took off 4 bases at V and 1 base at J, with 11 bases between the two ends. Germline CDR1 and CDR2: SGHDT and YYEEEE. The CDR3 bases are TGTGCCAGCAGCCGACCCCTAGCGAACACTGAAGCTTTCTTT. It is translated as CASSRPLANTEAFF.

V gene TRBV5-6 combines with J gene TRBJ2-7; 9 positions agree with TRBD1. Germline CDR1 and CDR2: SGHDT and YYEEEE. The ends lost 3 bases at V and 4 bases at J; junction bases unmatched: 8. The length of the CDR3 is 15 residues. CDR3 in amino acids: CASSSSTGGVYEQYF. Here the CDR3 DNA reads TGTGCCAGCAGCTCATCCACAGGGGGCGTTTACGAGCAGTACTTC. The whole variable domain, filled in from reference TRBV5-6 and TRBJ2-7, reads DAGVTQSPTHLIKTRGQQVTLRCSPKSGHDTVSWYQQALGQGPQFIFQYYEEEERQRGNFPDRFSGHQFPNYSSELNVNALLLGDSALYLCASSSSTGGVYEQYFGPGTRLTVT.

The V gene is TRBV15, the J gene TRBJ2-1; D is undetermined. Germline V gene data show CDR1 as LNHNV and CDR2 as YYDKDF (reference sequence). V lost 8 bases and J lost 0, with 17 bases in between. CDR3 length equals 16 residues. The CDR3 region has the DNA TGTGCCACCGGATACCCGACGGCTAGCTCCTACAATGAGCAGTTCTTC. Its protein is CATGYPTASSYNEQFF.

This rearrangement joins TRBV6-5 to TRBJ2-7; possible D gene TRBD1, 6 bases. The CDR3 length is 15 residues. Germline CDR1 reads MNHEY; CDR2 reads SVGAGI. The V gene lost 2 bases and the J gene lost 0 bases, with 11 bases spanning the gap. CDR3 in DNA: TGTGCCAGCAGTTACCAACAGGGTTTCTCCTACGAGCAGTACTTC. Translated, it gives CASSYQQGFSYEQYF.

The chain combines TRBV10-3 with TRBJ1-1; no definite D call. This CDR3 has 13 amino acids. Germline-derived CDR1 and CDR2 are ENHRY and SYGVKD. Trimming left V 8 bases short and J 0 bases short, with 10 bases between. The CDR3 DNA follows: TGTGCCATCTCCGCGGCCTTGAACACTGAAGCTTTCTTT. It encodes CAISAALNTEAFF.

The chain combines TRBV7-9 with TRBJ1-1, with TRBD1 matching 12 bases. Germline CDR1 SEHNR, CDR2 FQNEAQ (reference sequence). V gave up 7 bases and J gave up 5 bases; unmatched junction bases: 8. The CDR3 spans 15 residues. CDR3 nucleotides: TGTGCCAGCACCGGGACAGGGGGCAGTTGGACTGAAGCTTTCTTT. This codes for CASTGTGGSWTEAFF.

On this clone itself: One end of the junction does not line up with germline, which may come from a read error. The chain recombines TRBV6-6 with TRBJ1-4, with TRBD1 matching over 9 bases. The CDR3 extends over 15 amino acids. Germline CDR1 and CDR2: MNHNY and SVGAGI (reference sequence). The CDR3 nucleotides are TGTGCCAGCAGTGACTCTGGACAGGGGAACAGGAAACTGTTTTTT. Its translation: CASSDSGQGNRKLFF.

The CDR3 DNA is TGTGCCTGGGGGACAGCGAACACTGAAGCTTTCTTT. Translating gives CAWGTANTEAFF. The genes are TRBV30 and TRBJ1-1, with 7 bases lining up with TRBD1. This CDR3 comprises 12 residues. The trim removed 5 bases at V and 1 base at J, leaving 1 base unmatched. Germline CDR1 is GTSNPN and CDR2 is SVGIG (reference sequence).

V and J are TRBV19 and TRBJ1-4; 7 bases agree with TRBD1. CDR1 is LNHDA and CDR2 is SQIVND in the germline V gene (reference sequence). This CDR3 spans 13 amino acids. V lost 8 bases and J lost 1; bases outside the gene matches: 1. The CDR3 nucleotides are TGTGCCAGTCACAGGGGAACTAATGAAAAACTGTTTTTT. Translating it yields CASHRGTNEKLFF. The whole variable domain, remainder taken from reference TRBV19 and TRBJ1-4, is DGGITQSPKYLFRKEGQNVTLSCEQNLNHDAMYWYRQDPGQGLRLIYYSQIVNDFQKGDIAEGYSVSREKKESFPLTVTSAQKNPTAFYLCASHRGTNEKLFFGSGTQLSVL.

The chain has TRBV4-3 and TRBJ2-5, with D tentatively TRBD1 (5 bases). CDR1 and CDR2 from the germline V gene are LGHNA and YSLEER. The V gene lost 2 bases and the J gene lost 7 bases, with 26 bases spanning the gap. The length of the CDR3 is 18 residues. The CDR3: CASSQHWRYGAATGTQYF. CDR3 bases: TGCGCCAGCAGCCAACACTGGCGCTATGGGGCAGCTACAGGGACCCAGTACTTC.

This chain uses TRBV5-6 with TRBJ2-1, with 7 bases identical to TRBD1. Germline CDR1 and CDR2: SGHDT and YYEEEE. Trimming at V came to 1 base and at J to 7 bases, leaving 8 bases not matched to a gene. The CDR3 has 15 amino acids. The CDR3 sequence is CASSLLWDSRNEQFF. The DNA for the CDR3 is TGTGCCAGCAGCTTGTTATGGGACAGCCGTAATGAGCAGTTCTTC.

This clone showed up just a few times. The chain links TRBV5-1 to TRBJ2-1; TRBD1 matches at 7 bases. This CDR3 has 16 residues. After removal of 3 bases from V and 4 bases from J, the junction contained 10 bases not matched to a gene. Germline V CDR1 and CDR2: SGHRS, YFSETQ. CDR3 region: CASSSPPGQLYNEQFF. The CDR3 DNA reads as TGCGCCAGCAGCTCCCCACCGGGACAGCTGTACAATGAGCAGTTCTTC.

The V and J genes are TRBV27 and TRBJ2-1; no firm D call. The ends were cut back, 0 bases at V and 9 bases at J, with 12 bases in the middle. The CDR3 runs to 14 residues. CDR1 is MNHEY, CDR2 SMNVEV, per germline (reference sequence). The CDR3: CASSLSYPPGEQFF. The CDR3 nucleotides are TGTGCCAGCAGTTTATCCTACCCTCCTGGTGAGCAGTTCTTC.

V gene TRBV6-5 combines with J gene TRBJ2-7, with 10 bases identical to TRBD2. The ends lost 5 bases at V and 6 bases at J; junction bases unmatched: 10. CDR1 and CDR2 (germline): MNHEY, SVGAGI. The CDR3 covers 15 residues. The CDR3 region has the DNA TGTGCCAGCAGTCCGATCTCTAGCGGGAGTCGCGAGCAGTACTTC. Protein sequence: CASSPISSGSREQYF.

V and J are TRBV19 and TRBJ1-5, with D tentatively TRBD1 (5 bases). V was clipped by 0 bases and J by 12 bases, with 12 bases between them. Per the germline V gene, CDR1 is LNHDA and CDR2 is SQIVND (reference sequence). The CDR3 consists of 13 residues. The CDR3 bases are TGTGCCAGTAGTATAGAAGGGGCAAACGGCCAGCATTTT. Its translation is CASSIEGANGQHF.

The sample holds a few counts of this clone. The V and J genes are TRBV29-1 and TRBJ1-1; maybe TRBD1 (5 bases). V lost 6 bases and J 0 bases, leaving 14 bases between the germline ends. Looked up from germline, CDR1 is SQVTM and CDR2 is ANQGSEA. The CDR3 sequence is 14 residues long. The CDR3, as DNA: TGCAGCGTGGGAACGGGACTCTTGAACACTGAAGCTTTCTTT. This gives the protein CSVGTGLLNTEAFF. Variable domain in full (rest from reference TRBV29-1 and TRBJ1-1): SAVISQKPSRDICQRGTSLTIQCQVDSQVTMMFWYRQQPGQSLTLIATANQGSEATYESGFVIDKFPISRPNLTFSTLTVSNMSPEDSSIYLCSVGTGLLNTEAFFGQGTRLTVV.

The V gene is TRBV6-1, the J gene TRBJ2-2; D gene unclear. The germline V and J ends were trimmed by 1 base and 10 bases, with 13 bases remaining between them. Germline V lookup: CDR1 MNHNS, CDR2 SASEGT. CDR3 size: 14 residues. CDR3 region: CASSEVSNFVELFF. The CDR3 DNA is TGTGCCAGCAGTGAAGTGTCTAATTTTGTGGAGCTGTTTTTT.